The sequence of this T cell receptor beta chain was determined in a study of shared clonotypes between healthy human individuals. Study-level points and caveats: In contrast to clonotypes shared by all four donors, non-shared clonotypes had lower generation probabilities.

In the naive CD8 group, cells lacked CD45RO and were positively selected for CCR7, so terminally differentiated effector memory CD45RA+ cells were left out. A remark on this clone: The antigen is unknown.

CDR1 and CDR2 from the germline V gene are GTSNPN and SVGIG (reference sequence). The CDR3 contains 15 residues. Trimming stripped 4 bases from V and 4 bases from J, with 19 bases between. Only in-frame clones appear in the TCRdb table, and some are missing; sequencing was by immunoSEQ multiplex PCR. The sample consists of roughly 1,800,000 clones, about 95% of them appearing once. The sequence was collected from a man aged 18 to 30 in good health. The sequenced sample consisted of naive CD8+ T cells sorted from blood. The chain links TRBV30 to TRBJ1-2; no reliable D call. The DNA of the CDR3 is TGTGCCTGGATCACCCTCCCGGGCAGTCGCTATGGCTACACCTTC. Amino acid sequence: CAWITLPGSRYGYTF.